The subject of this entry is one TCR beta chain. The antigen remains undetermined. The data belong to a study of CD8+CD57+ T cells in acquired aplastic anemia. Study details: DNA per sorted CD4+ or CD8+ sample ranged roughly 0.17 to 27.4 ug, averaging around 3 ug. Findings and limits, study-wide: The study identified around 28 CD8+ CDR3 sequences shared by patients and controls.

Genomic DNA, the template, was used for profiling of the TCR beta VDJ and CDR3. TCRdb ran MiXCR on the reads and lists one entry per CDR3 protein. The top ten hold around 2.5% of the sample, which has some 120,000 distinct CDR3 sequences, 48% seen once. Looked up from germline, CDR1 is LNHNV and CDR2 is YYDKDF (reference sequence). This CDR3 is 15 amino acids long. The ends were cut back, 1 base at V and 5 bases at J, with 12 bases in the middle. The TCR comes from a human donor in good health, serving as a control. Material for sequencing was sorted CD4+, CD8+, or CD8+CD57+ T cells (not recorded which) from PBMCs. The chain combines TRBV15 with TRBJ1-3; D might be TRBD1 (6 bases). CDR3 DNA sequence: TGTGCCACCAGCAGAGGCCGACAGGATAGAAACACCATATATTTT. The encoded protein is CATSRGRQDRNTIYF.